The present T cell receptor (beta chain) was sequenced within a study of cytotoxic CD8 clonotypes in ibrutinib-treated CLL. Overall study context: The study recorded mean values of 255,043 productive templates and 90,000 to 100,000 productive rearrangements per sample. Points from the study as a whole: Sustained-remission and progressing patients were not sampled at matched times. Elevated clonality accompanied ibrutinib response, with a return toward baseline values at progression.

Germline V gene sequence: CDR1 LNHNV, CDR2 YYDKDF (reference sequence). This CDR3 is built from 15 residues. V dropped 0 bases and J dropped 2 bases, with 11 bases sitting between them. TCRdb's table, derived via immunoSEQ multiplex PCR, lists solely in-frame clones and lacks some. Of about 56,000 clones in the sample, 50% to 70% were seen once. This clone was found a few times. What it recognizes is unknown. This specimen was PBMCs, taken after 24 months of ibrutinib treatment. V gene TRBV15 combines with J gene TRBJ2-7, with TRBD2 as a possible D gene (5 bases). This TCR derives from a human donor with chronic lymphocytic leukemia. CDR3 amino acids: CATSRERTGAYEQYF. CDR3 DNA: TGTGCCACCAGCAGAGAACGGACCGGGGCCTACGAGCAGTACTTC.